Detailed here is one TCR beta chain. Its binding antigen is unknown. The data originate from a study of T cells expressing NK-cell markers (dated by TCRdb to between 2020 and 2021). For the wider study: In sorted CD3+CD56+NKG2C+, CD3+CD56+NKG2C- and CD3+CD56-NKG2C+ T-cell subsets from several donors, TCR beta-chain repertoires were profiled. Of the eight sequenced donors, seven were found to be HCMV-seropositive and one was found to be HCMV-seronegative. Randomly selected healthy volunteers, three men and five women, were used as the eight sequenced donors. Libraries were sequenced as 2 x 150 bp reads on Illumina HiSeq 2000/2500, MiSeq or NextSeq.

Sequencing was carried out with an Illumina HiSeq 2000. TCR beta cDNA libraries were prepared using 5'RACE template switching, which introduced a universal primer site and unique molecular identifiers. cDNA synthesis was primed from the TCR beta constant segment, followed by two successive PCR amplification steps. The original methods were these. MIGEC was used to demultiplex reads and group reads by UMI, and MiTCR was used to assemble and quantify clonotypes. To exclude erroneous sequences, any TCR cDNA sequence not supported by at least two reads was discarded. The tcR package was used for downstream repertoire analysis, with clonotypes matched between fractions based on CDR3 nucleotide sequence plus V segment. Antigen specificity was annotated against VDJdb with VDJmatch, allowing one amino acid substitution in CDR3. TCRdb reprocessed the reads, reporting each CDR3 protein sequence once and no DNA. The authors' filters were not applied to this entry. This sample's table carries about 540,000 distinct CDR3 sequences. The ten biggest clones cover approximately 3.5% of the sample.

HCMV-specific IgG was detected in serum with a commercial ELISA kit to determine HCMV serostatus. Ficoll density gradient centrifugation was used to isolate peripheral blood mononuclear cells from blood. Spanning cysteine to phenylalanine, the CDR3 consists of 14 amino acids. No DNA appears here. Reading the germline V gene gives CDR1 SGHRS and CDR2 YFSETQ. The research as a whole found: It remained unclear whether the expanded NKG2C-expressing T cell clones were specific for HCMV antigens. Those dominant clonotypes were again the most abundant among CD3+CD56-NKG2C+ cells in four donors, at about 25-65%. In over 5 donors, the dominant CD3+CD56+NKG2C+ clonotypes were among the top 10 CD8+ clonotypes and accounted for about 1.0-7.5% of CD8+ T cells.

The sequence was collected from a young man in good health. Donor details come from another sample of the same person, matched by shared clones. The chain joins TRBV5-1 to TRBJ2-1; TCRdb gives TRBD1 as the D gene, but with no DNA this cannot be confirmed. Sequencing input: blood T cells: a sorted CD56 or NKG2C T cell subset, CD4+ or CD8+ T cells, or bulk PBMC T cells (not recorded which). Here the CDR3 is given as CASSFPDGAAEQFF.